The following is a TCR beta chain sequence with its context. Its antigen remains unknown. The record originates from a study of PD-L1 blockade in urothelial cancer. About the study: Enrolled patients had been treated previously with 0 to 3 chemotherapy regimens. Notes on the study in general: Expansion of tumor-associated blood clones at 3 weeks was greater in durable-benefit patients.

Time point specified: peripheral blood 6 weeks after treatment start. Per-patient samples, pretreatment and on-treatment, numbered 1 to 8. Spike-ins of synthetic TCR analog templates went into each PCR. Assay used: immunoSEQ multiplex PCR; TCRdb lists only in-frame clones, some missing. Of some 48,000 clones in the sample, approximately 78% are singletons; the top ten hold around 10%. Trimming cost V 4 bases and J 7 bases, with 11 bases left between them. Looked up from germline, CDR1 is SGHNT and CDR2 is YYREEE (reference sequence). This CDR3 spans 12 amino acids. V is TRBV5-4 and J is TRBJ1-1; D not certain. The material was PBMCs, obtained around atezolizumab (anti-PD-L1) treatment. This clonotype was sampled from a man between 65 and 79 years old with urothelial cancer. The CDR3 nucleotides read TGTGCCAGCAGCCCGCAGTCAAGTGAAGCTTTCTTT. Amino acids: CASSPQSSEAFF.